The rows below give T cell receptor beta chains drawn from one sample of a study of CD8 T cells in ankylosing spondylitis. TCRdb fed the 5' RACE reads into MiXCR, producing one record per CDR3 protein. The table records around 770,000 distinct CDR3 sequences, about an eighth of them present only once. The sample was blood, either unsorted or a sorted T cell fraction (not recorded which). All receptors come from a male donor with ankylosing spondylitis. The CDR3 runs from the conserved cysteine through the conserved F or W. A D gene is named only where the DNA matches it firmly. Size tells how often a clone was seen (once, few, many) or the class of an expanded clone, and some rows leave it out.

j_call,clone_size,v_call,d_call,cdr3_aa,cdr3_nt
TRBJ1-1,many,TRBV20-1,.,CSARGAFF,TGCAGTGCCAGAGGGGCTTTCTTT
TRBJ2-1,many,TRBV20-1,TRBD2,CSARGVSGRTYNEQFF,TGCAGTGCTAGAGGTGTTAGCGGGAGGACCTACAATGAGCAGTTCTTC
TRBJ1-1,.,TRBV7-9,TRBD1,CASSAWDRGKAFF,TGTGCCAGCAGCGCCTGGGACAGGGGGAAAGCTTTCTTT
TRBJ2-5,.,TRBV18,.,CASSPSTDQETQYF,TGTGCCAGCTCACCATCGACAGATCAAGAGACCCAGTACTTC
TRBJ2-5,few,TRBV5-1,.,CASTWTDEETQYF,TGCGCCAGCACCTGGACGGATGAAGAGACCCAGTACTTC
TRBJ1-2,.,TRBV7-9,.,CASSYMGVSGYGYTF,TGTGCCAGCAGCTACATGGGGGTCTCTGGCTATGGCTACACCTTC
TRBJ2-2,many,TRBV6-1,.,CASSPVSGRGPGELFF,TGTGCCAGCAGTCCCGTGAGTGGGAGAGGCCCCGGGGAGCTGTTTTTT
TRBJ1-1,few,TRBV4-3,.,CASSQDPGGDTEAFF,TGCGCCAGCAGCCAAGATCCGGGGGGGGACACTGAAGCTTTCTTT
TRBJ1-5,.,TRBV20-1,.,CSARGRGRNNQPQHF,TGCAGTGCTAGAGGCAGGGGAAGAAACAATCAGCCCCAGCATTTT
TRBJ2-5,.,TRBV20-1,TRBD1,CSYTGGRETQYF,TGCAGTTACACAGGGGGCAGAGAGACCCAGTACTTC
TRBJ1-3,few,TRBV12-3/TRBV12-4,.,CASSSRLLSGNTIYF,TGTGCCAGCAGTTCCAGGCTCCTCTCTGGAAACACCATATATTTT
TRBJ1-1,.,TRBV6-1,.,CASRSTPLMNTEAFF,TGTGCCAGCAGGTCAACCCCGCTCATGAACACTGAAGCTTTCTTT
TRBJ2-3,few,TRBV7-2,.,CASSRRIGTSNTDTQYF,TGTGCCAGCAGCAGACGCATCGGGACATCCAACACAGATACGCAGTATTTT
TRBJ2-3,.,TRBV2,.,CASSEGGVLADTQYF,TGTGCCAGCAGTGAAGGGGGGGTTCTTGCAGATACGCAGTATTTT
TRBJ1-2,many,TRBV20-1,.,CRPRTPANYGYTF,TGCAGGCCGAGGACGCCAGCTAACTATGGCTACACCTTC
TRBJ1-6,.,TRBV7-2,.,CASSSGTRGSPLHF,TGTGCCAGCAGCTCCGGGACAAGGGGATCACCCCTCCACTTT
TRBJ2-7,.,TRBV5-6,TRBD1,CASSSDRGLYEQYF,TGTGCCAGCAGCTCGGACAGGGGGCTCTACGAGCAGTACTTC
TRBJ1-3,few,TRBV18,.,CASSLQGVSGNTIYF,TGTGCCAGCTCACTTCAGGGTGTCTCTGGAAACACCATATATTTT
TRBJ2-1,few,TRBV11-2,TRBD2,CASSSPPGRTSRHEQFF,TGTGCCAGCAGCTCCCCCCCTGGTCGGACTAGCAGGCATGAGCAGTTCTTC
TRBJ1-6,.,TRBV15,.,CATSSDRPALNSPLHF,TGTGCCACCAGCAGTGACAGGCCCGCCTTGAATTCACCCCTCCACTTT
TRBJ1-1,many,TRBV5-1,.,CASSLALGVNTEAFF,TGCGCCAGCAGCTTGGCCCTGGGGGTCAACACTGAAGCTTTCTTT
TRBJ2-1,.,TRBV5-1,TRBD2,CASSLAPGGPDNEQFF,TGCGCCAGCAGCTTGGCACCGGGAGGGCCGGACAATGAGCAGTTCTTC
TRBJ2-3,.,TRBV4-2,TRBD2,CASSQVPSGRIDTQYF,TGTGCCAGCAGCCAAGTCCCTAGCGGGAGAATAGATACGCAGTATTTT
TRBJ2-7,.,TRBV6-2/TRBV6-3,TRBD2,CASSRPGGFYEQYF,TGTGCCAGCAGTCGGCCGGGGGGATTCTACGAGCAGTACTTC
TRBJ2-1,many,TRBV20-1,TRBD2,CSAQAGGGYNEQFF,TGCAGTGCCCAAGCGGGAGGGGGCTACAATGAGCAGTTCTTC
TRBJ1-1,.,TRBV20-1,TRBD1,CSARDPGQGRFGAFF,TGCAGTGCTAGAGATCCGGGACAGGGGAGATTCGGAGCTTTCTTT
TRBJ2-7,few,TRBV9,TRBD2,CASSLLAGTSEQYF,TGTGCCAGCAGCCTACTAGCGGGGACCTCCGAGCAGTACTTC
TRBJ2-2,few,TRBV20-1,.,CSARVGAGELFF,TGCAGTGCTAGAGTCGGGGCCGGGGAGCTGTTTTTT
TRBJ2-5,.,TRBV2,TRBD2,CASKPGLAVLQETQYF,TGTGCCAGCAAGCCGGGACTAGCGGTTCTCCAAGAGACCCAGTACTTC
TRBJ2-7,.,TRBV5-6,.,CASSLPRGTYEQYF,TGTGCCAGCAGCTTGCCGCGGGGCACCTACGAGCAGTACTTC
TRBJ2-3,.,TRBV20-1,.,CSARGAGTDTQYF,TGCAGTGCTAGAGGGGCCGGCACAGATACGCAGTATTTT
TRBJ1-1,many,TRBV5-1,.,CASSLDDQSEAFF,TGCGCCAGCAGCTTGGACGATCAAAGTGAAGCTTTCTTT
TRBJ2-2,.,TRBV6-4,.,CASSVDGAGELFF,TGTGCCAGCAGTGTTGACGGTGCCGGGGAGCTGTTTTTT
TRBJ2-5,.,TRBV20-1,.,CSAQTAQETQYF,TGCAGTGCTCAGACAGCCCAAGAGACCCAGTACTTC
TRBJ2-7,many,TRBV20-1,TRBD2,CSARRLAGVPGEQYF,TGCAGTGCGAGAAGACTAGCGGGAGTTCCAGGCGAGCAGTACTTC
TRBJ1-6,many,TRBV7-9,TRBD1,CASSYQGEGSPLHF,TGTGCCAGCAGCTACCAGGGGGAGGGTTCACCCCTCCACTTT
TRBJ1-2,.,TRBV18,.,CASSPSTGYYGNTF,TGTGCCAGCTCACCTTCTACAGGGTACTATGGCAACACCTTC
TRBJ2-1,.,TRBV27,.,CASRGWGQSSYNEQFF,TGTGCCAGCAGAGGGTGGGGCCAGAGCTCCTACAATGAGCAGTTCTTC